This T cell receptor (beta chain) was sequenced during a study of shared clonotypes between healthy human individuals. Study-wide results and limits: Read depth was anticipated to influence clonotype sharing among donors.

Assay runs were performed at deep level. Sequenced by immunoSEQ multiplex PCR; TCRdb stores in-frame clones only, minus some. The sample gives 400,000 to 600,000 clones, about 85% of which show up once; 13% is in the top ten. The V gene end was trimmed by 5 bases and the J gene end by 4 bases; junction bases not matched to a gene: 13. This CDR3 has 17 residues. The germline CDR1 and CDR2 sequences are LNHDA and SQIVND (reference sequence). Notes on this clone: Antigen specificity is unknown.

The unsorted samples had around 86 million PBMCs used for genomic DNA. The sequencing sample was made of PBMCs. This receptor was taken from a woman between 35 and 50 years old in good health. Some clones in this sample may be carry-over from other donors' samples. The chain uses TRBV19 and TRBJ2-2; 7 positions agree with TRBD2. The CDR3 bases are TGTGCCAGTAGTCCCGTGACGGCGGGAGTACGCACCGGGGAGCTGTTTTTT. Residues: CASSPVTAGVRTGELFF.